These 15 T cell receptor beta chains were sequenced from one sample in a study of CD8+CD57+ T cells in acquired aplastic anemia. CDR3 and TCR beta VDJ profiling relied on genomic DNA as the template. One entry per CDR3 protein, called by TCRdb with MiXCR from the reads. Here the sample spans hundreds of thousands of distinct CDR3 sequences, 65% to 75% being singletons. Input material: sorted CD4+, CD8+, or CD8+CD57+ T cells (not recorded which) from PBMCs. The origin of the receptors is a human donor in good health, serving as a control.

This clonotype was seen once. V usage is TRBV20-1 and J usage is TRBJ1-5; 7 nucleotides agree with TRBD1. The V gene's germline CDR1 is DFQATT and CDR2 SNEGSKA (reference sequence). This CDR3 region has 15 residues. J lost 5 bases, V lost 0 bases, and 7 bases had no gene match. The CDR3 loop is CSAREGQTGYQPQHF. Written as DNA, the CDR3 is TGCAGTGCTAGAGAGGGACAGACAGGGTATCAGCCCCAGCATTTT.

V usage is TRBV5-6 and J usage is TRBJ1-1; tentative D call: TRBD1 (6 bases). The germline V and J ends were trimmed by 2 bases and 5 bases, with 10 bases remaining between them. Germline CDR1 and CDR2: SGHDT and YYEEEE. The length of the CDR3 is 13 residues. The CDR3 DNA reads TGTGCCAGCAGCTTCCAACAGGGAACTGAAGCTTTCTTT. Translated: CASSFQQGTEAFF.

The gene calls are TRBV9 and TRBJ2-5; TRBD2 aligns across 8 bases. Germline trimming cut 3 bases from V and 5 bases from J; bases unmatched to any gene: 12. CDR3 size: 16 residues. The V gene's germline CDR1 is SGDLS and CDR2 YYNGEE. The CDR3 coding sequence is TGTGCCAGCAGCGCCCACCCTCGGGGGGGTACGGAGACCCAGTACTTC. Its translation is CASSAHPRGGTETQYF.

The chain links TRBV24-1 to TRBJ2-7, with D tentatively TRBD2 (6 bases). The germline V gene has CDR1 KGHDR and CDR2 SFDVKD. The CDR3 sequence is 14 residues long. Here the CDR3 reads CATSVLKDPGEPNV. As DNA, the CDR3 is TGTGCCACCAGTGTCCTCAAGGATCCGGGAGAGCCCAACGTC.

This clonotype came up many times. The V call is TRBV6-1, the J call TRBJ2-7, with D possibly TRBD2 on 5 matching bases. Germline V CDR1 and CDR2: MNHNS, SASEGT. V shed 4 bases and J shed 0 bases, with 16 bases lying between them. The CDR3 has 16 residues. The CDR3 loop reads CASSVEVWGGSYEQYF. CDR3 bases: TGTGCCAGCAGTGTGGAGGTGTGGGGTGGCTCCTACGAGCAGTACTTC.

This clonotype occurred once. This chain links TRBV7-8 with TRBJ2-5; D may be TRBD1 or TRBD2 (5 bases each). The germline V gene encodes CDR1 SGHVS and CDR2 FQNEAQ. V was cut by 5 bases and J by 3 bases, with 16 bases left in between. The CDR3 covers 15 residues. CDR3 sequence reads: CASSRGRSPEETQYF. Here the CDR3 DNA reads TGTGCCAGCAGCCGGGGACGGAGCCCCGAAGAGACCCAGTACTTC.

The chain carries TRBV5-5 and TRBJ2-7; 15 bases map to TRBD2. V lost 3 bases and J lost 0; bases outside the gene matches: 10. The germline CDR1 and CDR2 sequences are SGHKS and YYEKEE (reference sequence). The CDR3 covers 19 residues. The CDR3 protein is CASSSSGTSGGLTSYEQYF. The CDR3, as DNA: TGTGCCAGCAGCTCTTCCGGGACTAGCGGGGGGCTAACCTCCTACGAGCAGTACTTC.

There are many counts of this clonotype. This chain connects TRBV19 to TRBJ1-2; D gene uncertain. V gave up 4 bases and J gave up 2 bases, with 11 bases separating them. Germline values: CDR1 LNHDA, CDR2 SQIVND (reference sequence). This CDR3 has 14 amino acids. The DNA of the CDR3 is TGTGCCAGTAGTACGGGCATCCAAAACTATGGCTACACCTTC. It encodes CASSTGIQNYGYTF.

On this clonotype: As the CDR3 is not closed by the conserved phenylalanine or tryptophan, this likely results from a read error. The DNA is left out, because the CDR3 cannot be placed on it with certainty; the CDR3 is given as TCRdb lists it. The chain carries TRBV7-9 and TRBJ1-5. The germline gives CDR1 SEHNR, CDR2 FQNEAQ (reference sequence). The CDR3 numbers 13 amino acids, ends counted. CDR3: CASSRAGGQAFHV.

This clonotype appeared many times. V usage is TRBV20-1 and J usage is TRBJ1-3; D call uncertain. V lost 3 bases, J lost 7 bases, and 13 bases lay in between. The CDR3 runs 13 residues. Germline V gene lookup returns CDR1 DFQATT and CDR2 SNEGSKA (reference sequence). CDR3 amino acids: CSARGRVVNTIYF. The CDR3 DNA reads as TGCAGTGCTAGGGGGAGGGTAGTGAACACCATATATTTT.

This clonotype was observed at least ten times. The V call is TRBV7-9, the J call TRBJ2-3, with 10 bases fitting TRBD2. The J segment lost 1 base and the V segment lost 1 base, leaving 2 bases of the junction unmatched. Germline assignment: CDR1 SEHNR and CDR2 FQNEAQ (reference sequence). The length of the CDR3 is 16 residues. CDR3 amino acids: CASSLVGTSGTDTQYF. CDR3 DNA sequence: TGTGCCAGCAGCTTAGTAGGGACTAGCGGCACAGATACGCAGTATTTT.

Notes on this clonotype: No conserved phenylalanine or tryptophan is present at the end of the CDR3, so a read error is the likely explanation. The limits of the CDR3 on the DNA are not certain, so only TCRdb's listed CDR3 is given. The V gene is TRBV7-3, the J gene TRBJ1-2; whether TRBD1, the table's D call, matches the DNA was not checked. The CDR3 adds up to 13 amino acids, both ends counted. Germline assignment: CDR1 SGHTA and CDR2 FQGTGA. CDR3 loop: CASSLDFGPGLHL.

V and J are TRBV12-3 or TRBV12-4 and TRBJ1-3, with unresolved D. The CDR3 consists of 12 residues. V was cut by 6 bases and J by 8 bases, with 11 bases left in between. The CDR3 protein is CASSPYTDTIYF. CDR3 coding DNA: TGTGCCAGCAGCCCATACACGGACACCATATATTTT.

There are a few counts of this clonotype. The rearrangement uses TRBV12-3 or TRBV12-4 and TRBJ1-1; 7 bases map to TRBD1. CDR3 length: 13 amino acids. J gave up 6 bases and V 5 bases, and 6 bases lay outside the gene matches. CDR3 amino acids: CASSETGAAEAFF. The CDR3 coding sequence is TGTGCCAGCAGTGAAACAGGGGCCGCTGAAGCTTTCTTT.

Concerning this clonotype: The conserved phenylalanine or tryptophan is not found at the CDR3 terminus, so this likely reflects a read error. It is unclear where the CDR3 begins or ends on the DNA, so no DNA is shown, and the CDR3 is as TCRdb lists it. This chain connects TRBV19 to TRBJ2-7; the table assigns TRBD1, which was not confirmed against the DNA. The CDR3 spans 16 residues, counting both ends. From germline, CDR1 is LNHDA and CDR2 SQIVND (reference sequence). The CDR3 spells CASSSGSYEQYFGPGI.